A selection of T cell receptor beta chains follows, all from one sample in a study of blood T cell repertoires in COVID-19. The method was immunoSEQ multiplex PCR; TCRdb's version includes in-frame clones alone and lacks a portion of them. The sample records about 190,000 clones, 84% being singletons. The material sequenced was peripheral blood. These receptors were obtained from a woman in her 70s with active or convalescent COVID-19. Each CDR3 is given with its conserved first and last residue.

J,V,CDR3
TRBJ2-7,TRBV19,CASSSRTTRSSAYEQYF
TRBJ2-2,TRBV24-1,CATSDFNTGELFF
TRBJ2-2,TRBV5-1,CASSFSGDGTGELFF
TRBJ2-3,TRBV2,CASSLWDRETDTQYF
TRBJ2-7,TRBV5-6,CASSSGHPGEQYF
TRBJ1-1,TRBV6-5,CATRTGATEAFF
TRBJ2-7,TRBV7-7,CASSSGTRGEQYF
TRBJ2-1,TRBV18,CASSPTESPLYNEQFF
TRBJ1-3,TRBV6-5,CASSYSHRGGNTIYF
TRBJ2-1,TRBV9,CASGTRDSSGRQFF
TRBJ2-7,TRBV3-1/TRBV3-2,CASSQAGAISYEQYF
TRBJ2-1,TRBV10-1,CASSEGTSGREGQFF
TRBJ2-5,TRBV2,CASSEGLRTGETQYF
TRBJ1-5,TRBV5-5,CASSSQGGALGPQHF
TRBJ2-7,TRBV19,CASSPSGSSYEQYF
TRBJ1-3,TRBV6-5,CASSLQGFSGNTIYF
TRBJ1-2,TRBV5-4,CASSFGQTVSHYGYTF
TRBJ2-1,TRBV27,CASSFGREGNEQFF
TRBJ1-1,TRBV9,CASRATGTTNTEAFF
TRBJ1-1,TRBV2,CASTNEAGGLAEAFF
TRBJ2-5,TRBV5-5,CASSFGGDARWETQYF
TRBJ2-2,TRBV3-1/TRBV3-2,CASSLQGRITGELFF